The entry below describes one TCR beta chain. The antigen remains unidentified. These data come from a study of vaccination effects on CD4 cells after COVID-19. Turning to the study itself: As their vaccination, participants received two doses of either BNT162b2 or mRNA-1273. Whole-study findings and limits: Convalescent patients were scarce, and early post-infection timepoints were absent.

The ViraFEST assay expanded antigen-specific CD4+ T cells with viral peptide pools before sequencing. Subsequent to roughly 10 days of culture, CD4+ T cells were isolated. Nucleocapsid antibodies were negative in the vaccine recipients, who had never had SARS-CoV-2 infection. Wells of around 2 million PBMC each were grown with 10 IU/ml IL-2 and 8.5 to 10 ug/ml peptides. Cultures received IL-2 medium that replaced half the medium on days 3 and 7. CDR1 and CDR2 (germline): MRHNA, SNTAGT. The CDR3 totals 15 residues. Losses at the gene ends were 6 bases for V and 2 bases for J; bases not matched to a gene: 5. Repertoires were generated with immunoSEQ multiplex PCR, while TCRdb's copy carries only in-frame clones and drops some. The repertoire holds 68,000 or so clones, with around 80% as singletons.

The clonotype was recovered from a human donor who received a COVID-19 vaccine. This sequence joins TRBV6-4 and TRBJ1-2; 11 bases are shared with TRBD1. Sequenced material: CD4+ T cells from PBMCs cultured with SARS-CoV-2 spike peptides, taken before COVID-19 vaccination. As DNA, the CDR3 is TGTGCCAGCAGGATCGGGACAGGGGGGAACTATGGCTACACCTTC. Translating it yields CASRIGTGGNYGYTF.